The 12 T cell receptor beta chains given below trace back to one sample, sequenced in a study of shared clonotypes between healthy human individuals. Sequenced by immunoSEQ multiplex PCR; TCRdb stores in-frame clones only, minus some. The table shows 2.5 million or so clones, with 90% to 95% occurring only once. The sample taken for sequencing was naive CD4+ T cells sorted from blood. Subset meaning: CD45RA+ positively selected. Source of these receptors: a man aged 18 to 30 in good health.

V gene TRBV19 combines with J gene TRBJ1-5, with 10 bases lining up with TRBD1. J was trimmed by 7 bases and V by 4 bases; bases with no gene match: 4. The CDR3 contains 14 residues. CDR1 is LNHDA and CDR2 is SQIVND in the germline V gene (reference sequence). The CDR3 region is CASSTGTGEQPQHF. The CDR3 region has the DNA TGTGCCAGTAGTACCGGGACAGGGGAACAGCCCCAGCATTTT.

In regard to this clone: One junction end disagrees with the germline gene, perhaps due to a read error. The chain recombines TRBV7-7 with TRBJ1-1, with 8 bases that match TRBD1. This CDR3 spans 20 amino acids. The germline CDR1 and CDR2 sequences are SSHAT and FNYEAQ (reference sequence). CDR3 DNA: TGTGCTAGCAGCTTAAGGAAAAGGGAGTTCGGGACAGGACGACGGGCGTGTGCTTTCTTT. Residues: CASSLRKREFGTGRRACAFF.

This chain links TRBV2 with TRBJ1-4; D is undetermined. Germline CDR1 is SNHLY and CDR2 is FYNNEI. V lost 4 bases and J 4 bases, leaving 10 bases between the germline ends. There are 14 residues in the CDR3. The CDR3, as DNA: TGTGCCAGCAGTGTCGGGCGGGTTAATGAAAAACTGTTTTTT. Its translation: CASSVGRVNEKLFF. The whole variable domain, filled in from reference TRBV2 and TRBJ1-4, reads EPEVTQTPSHQVTQMGQEVILRCVPISNHLYFYWYRQILGQKVEFLVSFYNNEISEKSEIFDDQFSVERPDGSNFTLKIRSTKLEDSAMYFCASSVGRVNEKLFFGSGTQLSVL.

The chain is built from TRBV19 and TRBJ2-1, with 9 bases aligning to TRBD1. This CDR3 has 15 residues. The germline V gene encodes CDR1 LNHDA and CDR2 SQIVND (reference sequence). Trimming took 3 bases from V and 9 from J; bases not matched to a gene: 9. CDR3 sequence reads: CASSIGTGSLGEQFF. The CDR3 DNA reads TGTGCCAGTAGTATCGGGACAGGGAGCTTGGGTGAGCAGTTCTTC.

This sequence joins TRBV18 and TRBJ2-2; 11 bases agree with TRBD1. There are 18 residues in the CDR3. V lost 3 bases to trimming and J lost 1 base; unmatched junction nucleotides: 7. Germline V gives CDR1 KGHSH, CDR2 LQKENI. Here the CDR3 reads CASSPWTGGAGNTGELFF. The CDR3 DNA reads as TGTGCCAGCTCACCGTGGACAGGGGGCGCGGGGAACACCGGGGAGCTGTTTTTT.

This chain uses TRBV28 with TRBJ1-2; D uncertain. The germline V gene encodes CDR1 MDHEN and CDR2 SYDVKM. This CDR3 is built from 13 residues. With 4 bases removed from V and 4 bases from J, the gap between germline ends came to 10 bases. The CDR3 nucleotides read TGTGCCAGCAGTTCTTTATGGAGCTATGGCTACACCTTC. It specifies CASSSLWSYGYTF.

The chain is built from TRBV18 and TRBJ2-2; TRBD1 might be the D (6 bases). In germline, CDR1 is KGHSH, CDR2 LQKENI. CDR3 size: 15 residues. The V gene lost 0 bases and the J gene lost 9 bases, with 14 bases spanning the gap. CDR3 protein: CASSPPSSTGRELFF. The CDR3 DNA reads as TGTGCCAGCTCACCACCATCATCGACAGGCCGGGAGCTGTTTTTT.

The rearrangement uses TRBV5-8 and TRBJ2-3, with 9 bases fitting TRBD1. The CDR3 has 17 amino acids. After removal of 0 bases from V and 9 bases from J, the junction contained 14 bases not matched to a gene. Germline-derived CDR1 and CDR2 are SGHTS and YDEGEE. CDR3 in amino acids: CASSLVSVADRGMTQYF. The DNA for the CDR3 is TGTGCCAGCAGCTTGGTCAGTGTTGCGGACAGGGGAATGACGCAGTATTTT.

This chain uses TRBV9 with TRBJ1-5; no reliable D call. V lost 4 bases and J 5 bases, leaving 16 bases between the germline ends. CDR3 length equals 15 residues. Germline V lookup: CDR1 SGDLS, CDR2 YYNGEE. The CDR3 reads CASSPGSEHYQPQHF. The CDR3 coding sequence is TGTGCCAGCAGCCCCGGGTCCGAACATTATCAGCCCCAGCATTTT.

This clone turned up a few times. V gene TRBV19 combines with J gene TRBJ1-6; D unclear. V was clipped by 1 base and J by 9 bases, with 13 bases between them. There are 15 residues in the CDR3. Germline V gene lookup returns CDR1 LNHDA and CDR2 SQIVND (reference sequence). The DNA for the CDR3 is TGTGCCAGTAGTATAGGAGGATCGGGAGGTTCACCCCTCCACTTT. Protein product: CASSIGGSGGSPLHF.

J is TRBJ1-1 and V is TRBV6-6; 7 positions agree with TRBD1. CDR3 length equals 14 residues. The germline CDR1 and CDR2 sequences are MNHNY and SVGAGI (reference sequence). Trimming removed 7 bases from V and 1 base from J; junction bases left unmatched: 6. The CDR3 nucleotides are TGTGCCAGCATCGGATGGACAGGGAACACTGAAGCTTTCTTT. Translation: CASIGWTGNTEAFF.

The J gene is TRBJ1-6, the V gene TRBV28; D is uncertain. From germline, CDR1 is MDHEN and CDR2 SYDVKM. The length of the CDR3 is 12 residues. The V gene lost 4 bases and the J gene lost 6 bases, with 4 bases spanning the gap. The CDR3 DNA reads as TGTGCCAGCAGTTCAAGTAATTCACCCCTCCACTTT. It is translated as CASSSSNSPLHF.